These 5 T cell receptor beta chains originate from one sample sequenced in a study of control samples from healthy donors and cancer patients. This table comes from immunoSEQ multiplex PCR, and its TCRdb copy is limited to in-frame clones, with some not included. Of approximately 76,000 clones in the sample, roughly 82% were seen once. The sample consisted of PBMCs. The receptors here all came from a man aged 60 to 69 with head and neck cancer.

The chain recombines TRBV4-2 with TRBJ2-7; tentative D call: TRBD1 (5 bases). Germline V gives CDR1 LGHNA, CDR2 YNFKEQ. The length of the CDR3 is 14 residues. The V end lost 1 base, the J end lost 5 bases, and 12 bases lay between the germline ends. In DNA form, the CDR3 reads TGTGCCAGCAGCCAAGTTCGCAGGGCCCACGAGCAGTACTTC. It specifies CASSQVRRAHEQYF.

The J gene is TRBJ2-1, the V gene TRBV5-1; D is unclear. V lost 2 bases, J lost 10 bases, and 13 bases lay in between. The germline gives CDR1 SGHRS, CDR2 YFSETQ. The CDR3 has 13 residues. The CDR3 is CASSFHGLQEQFF. The CDR3 DNA is TGCGCCAGCAGCTTCCACGGTTTACAAGAGCAGTTCTTC.

The chain is built from TRBV30 and TRBJ1-2; TRBD1 matches 7 bases. The CDR3 is 13 amino acids. Germline CDR1 reads GTSNPN; CDR2 reads SVGIG (reference sequence). V trimming: 7 bases; J trimming: 3 bases; junction bases outside the gene matches: 8. The CDR3: CASQGGADYGYTF. CDR3 sequence (DNA): TGTGCCTCGCAGGGGGGGGCTGACTATGGCTACACCTTC.

J is TRBJ1-1 and V is TRBV5-6; maybe TRBD1 (5 bases). Germline CDR1 and CDR2: SGHDT and YYEEEE. The CDR3 is 16 amino acids. Trimming removed 1 base from V and 2 bases from J, with 15 bases in between. For the CDR3, the DNA is TGTGCCAGCAGCTTGACTGGCAGGTGGACAAACACTGAAGCTTTCTTT. Translated: CASSLTGRWTNTEAFF.

This chain connects TRBV3-1 (or the pseudogene TRBV3-2) to TRBJ2-1, with TRBD2 matching over 10 bases. Germline loops: CDR1 LGHDT, CDR2 YNNKEL (reference sequence). The CDR3 loop spans 14 amino acids. The ends lost 1 base at V and 6 bases at J; junction bases unmatched: 0. CDR3 DNA sequence: TGTGCCAGCAGCCAAGGACTAGCGGGCAATGAGCAGTTCTTC. It translates to CASSQGLAGNEQFF.